Listed below are T cell receptor beta chains from one sample, sequenced in a study of Ad26.COV2.S vaccination and SARS-CoV-2 variants. Profiling relied on immunoSEQ multiplex PCR, and the TCRdb table lists in-frame clones only, not all of them. This sample yields roughly 180,000 clones, of which roughly 85% are seen a single time; about 5.5% belongs to the top ten. Sample: peripheral blood, taken after recovery from COVID-19. These receptors originate from a human donor who had recovered from COVID-19. Each CDR3 is given with its conserved first and last residue. A D gene is named only where the DNA matches it firmly. Size is omitted from some rows. Given values are once, few, many or a class for expanded clones.

v_gene	abundance	j_gene	d_gene	CDR3aa	CDR3nt
TRBV18	-	TRBJ2-1	TRBD1	CASSPAGGASSYNEQFF	TGTGCCAGCTCACCAGCAGGGGGCGCGAGCTCCTACAATGAGCAGTTCTTC
TRBV15	-	TRBJ2-4	-	CATSRDSSQNIQYF	TGTGCCACCAGCAGAGATTCGTCCCAAAACATTCAGTACTTC
TRBV7-9	-	TRBJ2-5	-	CASSPKGQETQYF	TGTGCCAGCAGCCCTAAGGGTCAAGAGACCCAGTACTTC
TRBV2	-	TRBJ2-3	-	CASSLTGTLQRDTQYF	TGTGCCAGCAGTCTAACCGGGACTCTTCAAAGGGATACGCAGTATTTT
TRBV5-1	-	TRBJ2-7	-	CASSFTGVSPYEQYF	TGCGCCAGCAGCTTTACCGGGGTCTCACCCTACGAGCAGTACTTC
TRBV3-1/TRBV3-2	-	TRBJ2-5	-	CASSQDRGALETQYF	TGTGCCAGCAGCCAAGATAGGGGGGCCTTGGAGACCCAGTACTTC
TRBV5-1	-	TRBJ2-5	TRBD2	CASSLGAGREETQYF	TGCGCCAGCAGCTTGGGAGCAGGGAGGGAAGAGACCCAGTACTTC
TRBV12-5	-	TRBJ2-1	TRBD2	CASGLTSGRSYNEQFF	TGTGCTAGTGGCTTAACTAGCGGGAGGTCCTACAATGAGCAGTTCTTC
TRBV9	-	TRBJ1-6	TRBD1	CASSDRDSYTLGNSPLHF	TGTGCCAGCAGCGACCGGGACAGTTACACCTTGGGAAATTCACCCCTCCACTTT
TRBV4-2	-	TRBJ1-2	-	CASSQVGLGSGTNYGYTF	TGTGCCAGCAGCCAAGTGGGGCTTGGAAGTGGGACTAACTATGGCTACACCTTC
TRBV7-6	-	TRBJ2-1	-	CASSSPQGSYNEQFF	TGTGCCAGCAGCTCCCCTCAGGGGTCCTACAATGAGCAGTTCTTC
TRBV3-1/TRBV3-2	-	TRBJ1-2	TRBD1	CASSQPGQGDYGYTF	TGTGCCAGCAGCCAACCGGGACAGGGGGACTATGGCTACACCTTC
TRBV5-8	-	TRBJ2-1	-	CASSLEDRDYNEQFF	TGTGCCAGCAGCCTCGAGGACAGAGACTACAATGAGCAGTTCTTC
TRBV12-3/TRBV12-4	-	TRBJ2-2	-	CASMMDTGELFF	TGTGCCAGCATGATGGACACCGGGGAGCTGTTTTTT
TRBV15	few	TRBJ1-5	-	CATSRTDSNQPQHF	TGTGCCACCAGCAGGACGGATAGCAATCAGCCCCAGCATTTT
TRBV4-1	-	TRBJ1-5	TRBD1	CASSQEDRSNQPQHF	TGCGCCAGCAGCCAAGAGGACAGGTCTAATCAGCCCCAGCATTTT
TRBV7-9	-	TRBJ1-2	-	CASSLVGRHYGYTF	TGTGCCAGCAGCTTAGTCGGCAGACACTATGGCTACACCTTC
TRBV7-9	-	TRBJ2-5	-	CASSRYEETQYF	TGTGCCAGCAGCCGGTACGAAGAGACCCAGTACTTC
TRBV11-2	-	TRBJ2-1	-	CASSREGPYNEQFF	TGTGCCAGCAGCCGAGAGGGTCCCTACAATGAGCAGTTCTTC
TRBV15	-	TRBJ1-5	-	CATSRDLLQGYNQPQHF	TGTGCCACCAGCAGAGACCTCTTACAGGGTTACAATCAGCCCCAGCATTTT
TRBV6-5	-	TRBJ2-7	-	CASKTGPVGTKQYF	TGTGCCAGTAAAACCGGGCCAGTAGGGACAAAGCAGTACTTC
TRBV4-1	-	TRBJ2-4	TRBD2	CASSQDAGGLAKNIQYF	TGCGCCAGCAGCCAAGATGCGGGAGGGTTAGCCAAAAACATTCAGTACTTC